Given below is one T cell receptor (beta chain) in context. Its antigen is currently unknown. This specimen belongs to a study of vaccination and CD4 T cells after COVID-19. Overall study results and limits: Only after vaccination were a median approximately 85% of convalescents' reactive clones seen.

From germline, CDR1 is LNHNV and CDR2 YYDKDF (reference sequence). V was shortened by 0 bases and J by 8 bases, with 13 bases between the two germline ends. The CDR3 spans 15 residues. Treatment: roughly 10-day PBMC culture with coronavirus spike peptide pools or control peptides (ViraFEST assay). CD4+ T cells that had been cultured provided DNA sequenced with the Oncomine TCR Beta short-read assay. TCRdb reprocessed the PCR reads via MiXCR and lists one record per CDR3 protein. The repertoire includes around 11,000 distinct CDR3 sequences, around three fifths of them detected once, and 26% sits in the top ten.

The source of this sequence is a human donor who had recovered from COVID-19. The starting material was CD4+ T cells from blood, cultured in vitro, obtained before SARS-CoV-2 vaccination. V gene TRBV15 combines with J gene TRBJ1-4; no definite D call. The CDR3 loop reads CATSRDYRDREKLFF. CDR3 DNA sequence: TGTGCCACCAGCAGAGATTATAGGGATCGGGAAAAACTGTTTTTT.